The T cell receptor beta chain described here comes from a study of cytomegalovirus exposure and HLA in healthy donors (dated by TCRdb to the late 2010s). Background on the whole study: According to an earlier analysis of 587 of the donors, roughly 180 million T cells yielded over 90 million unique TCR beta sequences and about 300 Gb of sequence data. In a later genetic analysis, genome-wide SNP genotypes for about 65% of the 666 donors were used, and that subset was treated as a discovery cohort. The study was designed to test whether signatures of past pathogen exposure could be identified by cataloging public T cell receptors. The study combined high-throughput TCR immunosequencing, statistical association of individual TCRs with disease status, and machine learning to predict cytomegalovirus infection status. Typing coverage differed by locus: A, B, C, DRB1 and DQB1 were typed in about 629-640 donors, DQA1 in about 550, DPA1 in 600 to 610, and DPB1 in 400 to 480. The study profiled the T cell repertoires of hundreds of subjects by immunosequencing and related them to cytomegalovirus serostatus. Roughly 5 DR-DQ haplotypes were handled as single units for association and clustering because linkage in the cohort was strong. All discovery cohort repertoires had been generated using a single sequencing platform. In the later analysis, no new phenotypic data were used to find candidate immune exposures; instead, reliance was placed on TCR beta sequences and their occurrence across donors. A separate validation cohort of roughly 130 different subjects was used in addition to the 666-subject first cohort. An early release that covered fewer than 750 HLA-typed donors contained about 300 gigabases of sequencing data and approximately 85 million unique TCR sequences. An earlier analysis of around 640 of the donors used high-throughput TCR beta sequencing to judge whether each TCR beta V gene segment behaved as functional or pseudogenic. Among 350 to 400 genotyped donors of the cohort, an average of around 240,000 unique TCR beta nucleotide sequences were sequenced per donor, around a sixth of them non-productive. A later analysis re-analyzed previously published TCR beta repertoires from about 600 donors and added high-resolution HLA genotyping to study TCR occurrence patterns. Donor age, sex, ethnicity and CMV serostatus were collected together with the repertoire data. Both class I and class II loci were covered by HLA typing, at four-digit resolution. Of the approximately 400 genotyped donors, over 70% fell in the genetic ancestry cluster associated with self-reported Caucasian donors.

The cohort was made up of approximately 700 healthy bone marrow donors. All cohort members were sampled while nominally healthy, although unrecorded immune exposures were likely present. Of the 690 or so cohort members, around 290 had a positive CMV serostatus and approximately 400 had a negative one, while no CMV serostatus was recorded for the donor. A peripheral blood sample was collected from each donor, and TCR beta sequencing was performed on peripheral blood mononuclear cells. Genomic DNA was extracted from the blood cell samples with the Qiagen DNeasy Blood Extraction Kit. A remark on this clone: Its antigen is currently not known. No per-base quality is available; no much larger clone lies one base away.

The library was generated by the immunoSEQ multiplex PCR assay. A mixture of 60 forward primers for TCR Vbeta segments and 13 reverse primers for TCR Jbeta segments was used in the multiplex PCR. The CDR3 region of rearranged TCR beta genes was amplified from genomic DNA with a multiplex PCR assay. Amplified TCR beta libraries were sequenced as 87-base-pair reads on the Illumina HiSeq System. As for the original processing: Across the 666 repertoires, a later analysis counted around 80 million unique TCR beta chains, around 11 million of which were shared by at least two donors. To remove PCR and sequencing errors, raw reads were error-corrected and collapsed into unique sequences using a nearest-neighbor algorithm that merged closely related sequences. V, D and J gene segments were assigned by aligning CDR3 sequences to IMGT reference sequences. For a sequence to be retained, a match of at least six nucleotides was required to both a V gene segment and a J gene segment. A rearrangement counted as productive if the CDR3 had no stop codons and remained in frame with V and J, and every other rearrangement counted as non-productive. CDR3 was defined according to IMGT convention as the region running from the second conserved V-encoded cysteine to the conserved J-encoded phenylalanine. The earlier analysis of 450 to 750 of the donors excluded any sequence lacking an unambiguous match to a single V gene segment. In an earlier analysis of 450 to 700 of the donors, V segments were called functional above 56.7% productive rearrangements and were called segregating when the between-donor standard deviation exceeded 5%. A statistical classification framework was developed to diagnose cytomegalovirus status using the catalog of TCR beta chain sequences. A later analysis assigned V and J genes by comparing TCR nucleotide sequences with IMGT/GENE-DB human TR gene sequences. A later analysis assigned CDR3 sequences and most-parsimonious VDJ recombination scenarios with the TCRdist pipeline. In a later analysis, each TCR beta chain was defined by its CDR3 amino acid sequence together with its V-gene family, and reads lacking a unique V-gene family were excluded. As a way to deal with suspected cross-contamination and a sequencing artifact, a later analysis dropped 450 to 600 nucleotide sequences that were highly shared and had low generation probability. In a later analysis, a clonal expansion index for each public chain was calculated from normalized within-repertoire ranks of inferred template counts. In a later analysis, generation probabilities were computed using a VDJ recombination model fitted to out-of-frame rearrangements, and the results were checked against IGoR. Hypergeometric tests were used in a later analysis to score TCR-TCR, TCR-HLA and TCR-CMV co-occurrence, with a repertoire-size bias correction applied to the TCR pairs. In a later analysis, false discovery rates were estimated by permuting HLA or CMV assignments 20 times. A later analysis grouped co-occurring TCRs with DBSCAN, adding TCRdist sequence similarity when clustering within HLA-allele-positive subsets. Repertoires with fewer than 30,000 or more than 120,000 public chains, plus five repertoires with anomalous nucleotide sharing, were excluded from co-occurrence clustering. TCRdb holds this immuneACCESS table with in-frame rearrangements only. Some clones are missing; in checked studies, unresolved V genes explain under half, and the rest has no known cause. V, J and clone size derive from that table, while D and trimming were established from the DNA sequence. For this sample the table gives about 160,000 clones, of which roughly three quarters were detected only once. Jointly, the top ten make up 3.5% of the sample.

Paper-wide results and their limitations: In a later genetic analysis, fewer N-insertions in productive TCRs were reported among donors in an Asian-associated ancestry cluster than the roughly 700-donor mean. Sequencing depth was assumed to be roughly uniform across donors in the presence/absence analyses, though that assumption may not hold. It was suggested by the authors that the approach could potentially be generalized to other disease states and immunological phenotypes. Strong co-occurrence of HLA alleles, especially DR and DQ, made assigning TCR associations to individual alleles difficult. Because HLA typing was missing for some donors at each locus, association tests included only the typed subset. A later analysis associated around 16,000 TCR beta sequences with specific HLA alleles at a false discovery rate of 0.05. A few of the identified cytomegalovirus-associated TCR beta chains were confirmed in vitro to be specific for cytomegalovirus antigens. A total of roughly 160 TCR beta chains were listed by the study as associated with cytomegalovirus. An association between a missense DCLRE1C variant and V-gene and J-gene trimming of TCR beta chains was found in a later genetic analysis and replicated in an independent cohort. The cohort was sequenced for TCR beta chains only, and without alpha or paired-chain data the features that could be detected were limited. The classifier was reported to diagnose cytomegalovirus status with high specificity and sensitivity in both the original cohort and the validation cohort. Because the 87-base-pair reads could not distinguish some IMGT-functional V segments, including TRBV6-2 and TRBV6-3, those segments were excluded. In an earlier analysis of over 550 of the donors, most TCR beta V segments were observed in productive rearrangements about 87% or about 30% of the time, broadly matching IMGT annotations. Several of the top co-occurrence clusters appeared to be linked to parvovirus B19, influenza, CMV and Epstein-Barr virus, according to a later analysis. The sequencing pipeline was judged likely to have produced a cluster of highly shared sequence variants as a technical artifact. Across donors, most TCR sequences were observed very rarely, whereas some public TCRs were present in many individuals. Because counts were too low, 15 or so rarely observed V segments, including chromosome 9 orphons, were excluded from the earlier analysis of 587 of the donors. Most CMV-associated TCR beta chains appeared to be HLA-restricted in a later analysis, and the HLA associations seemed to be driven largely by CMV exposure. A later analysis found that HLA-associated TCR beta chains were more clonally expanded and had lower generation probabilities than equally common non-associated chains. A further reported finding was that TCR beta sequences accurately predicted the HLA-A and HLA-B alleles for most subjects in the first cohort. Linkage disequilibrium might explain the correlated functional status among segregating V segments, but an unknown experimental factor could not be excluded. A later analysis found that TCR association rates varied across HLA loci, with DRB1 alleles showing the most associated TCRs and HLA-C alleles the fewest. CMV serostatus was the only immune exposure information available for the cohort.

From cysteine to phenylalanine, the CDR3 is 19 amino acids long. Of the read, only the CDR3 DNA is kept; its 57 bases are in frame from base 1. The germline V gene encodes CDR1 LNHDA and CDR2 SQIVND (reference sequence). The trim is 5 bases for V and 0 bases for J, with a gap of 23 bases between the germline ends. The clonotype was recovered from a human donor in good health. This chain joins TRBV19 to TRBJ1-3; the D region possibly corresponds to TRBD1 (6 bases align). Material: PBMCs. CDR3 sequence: CASSARTAEILYSGNTIYF. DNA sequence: TGTGCCAGTAGTGCCCGGACAGCAGAGATTCTATACTCTGGAAACACCATATATTTT.